The TCR beta chain described here comes from a study of T cell repertoires in cytomegalovirus infection. This clonotype is a singleton in its sample. MiXCR was run by TCRdb on the reads, yielding one entry per CDR3 protein. The repertoire consists of 300,000 to 450,000 distinct CDR3 sequences, with 15% to 20% occurring once and the leading ten covering 8.5% to 10%. The receptor was derived from a human donor in good health (CMV status not recorded). Some clones in this sample may be carry-over from other donors' samples. Sequences were obtained from PBMCs.

For the CDR3, the DNA is TGTGCCAGCAGCCAAGATACGGGGGCTGAAGCTTTCTTT. Protein product: CASSQDTGAEAFF. V gene TRBV3-1 combines with J gene TRBJ1-1; perhaps TRBD1 as D (5 bases). Trimming removed 0 bases from V and 6 bases from J, with 8 bases in between. This CDR3 comprises 13 residues. From germline, CDR1 is LGHDT and CDR2 YNNKEL (reference sequence).